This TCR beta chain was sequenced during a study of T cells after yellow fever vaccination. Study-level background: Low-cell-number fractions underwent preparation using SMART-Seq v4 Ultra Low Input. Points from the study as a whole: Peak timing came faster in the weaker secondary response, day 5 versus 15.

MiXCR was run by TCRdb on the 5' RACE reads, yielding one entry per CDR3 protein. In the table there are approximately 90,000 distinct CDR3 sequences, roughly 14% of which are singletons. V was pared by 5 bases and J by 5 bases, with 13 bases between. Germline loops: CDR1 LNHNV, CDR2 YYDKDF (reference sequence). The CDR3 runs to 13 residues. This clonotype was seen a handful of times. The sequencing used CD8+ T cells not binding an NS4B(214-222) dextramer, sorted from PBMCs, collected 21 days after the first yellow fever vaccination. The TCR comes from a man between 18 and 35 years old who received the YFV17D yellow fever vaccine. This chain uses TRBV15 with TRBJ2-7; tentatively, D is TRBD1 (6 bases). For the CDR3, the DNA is TGTGCCACCAGCGGCAGGGGTTTCCACGAGCAGTACGTC. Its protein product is CATSGRGFHEQYV.